Listed here are 25 T cell receptor beta chains from one sample, sequenced in a study of blood T cell repertoires in COVID-19. Sequenced by immunoSEQ multiplex PCR; TCRdb stores in-frame clones only, minus some. The profile shows about 17,000 clones, roughly 87% of them singletons. The sequenced sample was peripheral blood. The receptors derive from a woman between 65 and 79 years old with active COVID-19.

The chain uses TRBV6-1 and TRBJ1-2; TRBD1 matches 11 bases. Trimming removed 2 bases from V and 4 bases from J; junction bases left unmatched: 6. Germline CDR1 MNHNS, CDR2 SASEGT. This CDR3 region has 16 residues. The CDR3 nucleotides read TGTGCCAGCAGTGAATCAGGGACAGGGGGGATCTATGGCTACACCTTC. Amino acid sequence: CASSESGTGGIYGYTF.

The chain uses TRBV10-3 and TRBJ2-5; no firm D call. The CDR3 length is 13 residues. CDR1 and CDR2 from the germline V gene are ENHRY and SYGVKD. Deletions cut 6 bases from V and 5 bases from J, with 13 bases between. The DNA for the CDR3 is TGTGCCATCAGCGAGACAACGGAGGAGACCCAGTACTTC. This translates into CAISETTEETQYF.

The sample holds a few counts of this clone. Mismatch with germline at one junction end may stem from a read error. The CDR3 DNA sequence: TGTGCCAGCAGTTTAGAATTCGTGGGAGGCCCAAGCATAGATACGCAGTATTTT. Translating gives CASSLEFVGGPSIDTQYF. V gene TRBV28 combines with J gene TRBJ2-3; the D gene is possibly TRBD2 (6 bases). This CDR3 is 18 amino acids long. Germline CDR1 MDHEN, CDR2 SYDVKM.

This clone came up once. This chain joins TRBV2 and TRBJ1-6; 9 bases align to TRBD1. The CDR3 runs 14 residues. Germline V CDR1 and CDR2: SNHLY, FYNNEI. V lost 8 bases to trimming and J lost 8 bases; unmatched junction nucleotides: 7. The CDR3 sequence is CASGWTGDDSPLHF. CDR3 in DNA: TGTGCCAGCGGCTGGACAGGGGATGATTCACCCCTCCACTTT.

V is TRBV5-1 and J is TRBJ1-1, with D possibly matching TRBD1 (6 bases). The CDR3 extends over 14 amino acids. The ends were cut back, 4 bases at V and 2 bases at J, with 12 bases in the middle. CDR1 is SGHRS, CDR2 YFSETQ, per germline. The CDR3 nucleotides read TGCGCCAGCAGCGACGGACAGATCAACACTGAAGCTTTCTTT. Its translation: CASSDGQINTEAFF.

V is TRBV3-1 (or the pseudogene TRBV3-2) and J is TRBJ1-1; D ambiguous. This CDR3 has 14 amino acids. Germline CDR1 and CDR2: LGHDT and YNNKEL (reference sequence). The V gene lost 3 bases and the J gene lost 6 bases, with 14 bases spanning the gap. CDR3 in DNA: TGTGCCAGCAGCCACCGGGGTCCGTTCGCTGAAGCTTTCTTT. This sequence encodes CASSHRGPFAEAFF.

This sequence joins TRBV11-1 and TRBJ2-3; the match to TRBD2 covers 9 bases. J was trimmed by 10 bases and V by 5 bases; bases with no gene match: 10. CDR1 is SGHAT and CDR2 is FQDESV in the germline V gene (reference sequence). The CDR3 totals 14 residues. Here the CDR3 DNA reads TGTGCCAGCAGCCCCGGCGGGTCTAGCGGGGCGCAGTATTTT. Translation: CASSPGGSSGAQYF.

V gene TRBV6-5 combines with J gene TRBJ2-7; TRBD2 agrees at 10 bases. With V trimmed by 8 bases and J by 5 bases, 6 bases remained unmatched. The CDR3 sequence is 13 residues long. Germline V gene sequence: CDR1 MNHEY, CDR2 SVGAGI. The CDR3 spells CASLAGAGHEQYF. CDR3 bases: TGTGCCAGCCTAGCGGGAGCCGGCCACGAGCAGTACTTC.

This clone has only one observation. This chain links TRBV5-1 with TRBJ2-5; tentatively, D is TRBD2 (5 bases). The V and J ends lost 4 bases and 1 base respectively, with 17 bases between them. The CDR3 is made up of 16 amino acids. Germline V gene data show CDR1 as SGHRS and CDR2 as YFSETQ. The CDR3 nucleotides read TGCGCCAGCAGCCCGGGGAGCCCGACGTTCCAAGAGACCCAGTACTTC. This codes for CASSPGSPTFQETQYF.

This clone was found once. V gene TRBV6-5 combines with J gene TRBJ2-2; D may be TRBD2 (5 bases). Trimming cost V 2 bases and J 3 bases, with 13 bases left between them. Germline assignment: CDR1 MNHEY and CDR2 SVGAGI. There are 16 residues in the CDR3. CDR3 sequence (DNA): TGTGCCAGCAGTTACCCCGGGAAGGCTCACACCGGGGAGCTGTTTTTT. Amino acids: CASSYPGKAHTGELFF.

The chain has TRBV19 and TRBJ1-1; D is unclear. Looked up from germline, CDR1 is LNHDA and CDR2 is SQIVND (reference sequence). V lost 4 bases to trimming and J lost 3 bases, with 9 bases between them. CDR3 size: 13 residues. The CDR3 bases are TGTGCCAGTAGTAAGAACAGAGACACTGAAGCTTTCTTT. Residues: CASSKNRDTEAFF.

The chain joins TRBV9 to TRBJ2-1, with D perhaps TRBD1 (5 bases). CDR1 is SGDLS, CDR2 YYNGEE, per germline. Trimming cost V 3 bases and J 9 bases, with 10 bases left between them. The CDR3 is 12 amino acids. This chain's CDR3 is CASSAQVGEQFF. The CDR3 DNA is TGTGCCAGCAGCGCACAGGTCGGTGAGCAGTTCTTC. The whole variable domain, remainder taken from reference TRBV9 and TRBJ2-1, is DSGVTQTPKHLITATGQRVTLRCSPRSGDLSVYWYQQSLDQGLQFLIQYYNGEERAKGNILERFSAQQFPDLHSELNLSSLELGDSALYFCASSAQVGEQFFGPGTRLTVL.

The CDR3 region has the DNA TGTGCCAGCAGTCAAAGGGGGTCGGCTAATGAAAAACTGTTTTTT. Protein product: CASSQRGSANEKLFF. The chain recombines TRBV3-1 (or the pseudogene TRBV3-2) with TRBJ1-4; possibly TRBD1 for D (6 bases). The CDR3 has 15 residues. V shed 6 bases and J shed 3 bases, with 14 bases lying between them. Germline values: CDR1 LGHDT, CDR2 YNNKEL (reference sequence).

This chain connects TRBV7-2 to TRBJ2-1; D perhaps matches TRBD2 (6 bases). Trimming removed 4 bases at V and 5 bases at J, with 12 bases between. CDR1 SGHTA and CDR2 FQGNSA come from the germline V gene. This CDR3 is 14 amino acids long. Here the CDR3 DNA reads TGTGCCAGCAGCTGGTCGGGAGCCGACAATGAGCAGTTCTTC. This sequence encodes CASSWSGADNEQFF. Complete variable domain (other parts from reference TRBV7-2 and TRBJ2-1): GAGVSQSPSNKVTEKGKDVELRCDPISGHTALYWYRQSLGQGLEFLIYFQGNSAPDKSGLPSDRFSAERTGGSVSTLTIQRTQQEDSAVYLCASSWSGADNEQFFGPGTRLTVL.

The gene calls are TRBV28 and TRBJ2-1; 11 positions agree with TRBD2. CDR1 is MDHEN, CDR2 SYDVKM, per germline. Losses at the gene ends were 4 bases for V and 9 bases for J; bases not matched to a gene: 8. The CDR3 extends over 15 amino acids. The CDR3 nucleotides read TGTGCCAGCAGTTCCCGTAGCGGGAGGGCTGGTGAGCAGTTCTTC. This codes for CASSSRSGRAGEQFF.

This CDR3 reads CASSRWDRDISPLHF. The CDR3 region has the DNA TGTGCCAGCAGTCGGTGGGACAGGGACATCTCACCCCTCCACTTT. The chain links TRBV28 to TRBJ1-6; TRBD1 agrees at 9 bases. The V gene's germline CDR1 is MDHEN and CDR2 SYDVKM. The CDR3 loop spans 15 amino acids. V trimming: 5 bases; J trimming: 10 bases; junction bases outside the gene matches: 9.

The rearrangement joins TRBV5-4 to TRBJ1-1; 7 bases agree with TRBD1. The CDR3 covers 16 residues. Germline-derived CDR1 and CDR2 are SGHNT and YYREEE (reference sequence). The trim removed 0 bases at V and 4 bases at J, leaving 9 bases unmatched. CDR3 bases: TGTGCCAGCAGCTTGGAGGGGGCACGGCGGACCACTGAAGCTTTCTTT. This translates into CASSLEGARRTTEAFF.

The chain couples TRBV7-2 to TRBJ2-3, with a weak D call TRBD1 (5 bases). Between the trimmed V and J ends, which lost 5 bases and 6 bases, there was a span of 12 bases. Germline loops: CDR1 SGHTA, CDR2 FQGNSA. The CDR3 totals 13 residues. The CDR3 here is CASSAIRVDTQYF. For the CDR3, the DNA is TGTGCCAGCAGCGCGATCAGGGTGGATACGCAGTATTTT.

This chain links TRBV24-1 with TRBJ2-7; 10 bases align to TRBD2. The CDR3 contains 15 residues. The V segment lost 2 bases and the J segment 7 bases; nucleotides outside the gene matches: 7. The V gene's germline CDR1 is KGHDR and CDR2 SFDVKD. The CDR3, as DNA: TGTGCCACCAGTGATTCTAGCGGGAGTGGGTATGAGCAGTACTTC. It encodes CATSDSSGSGYEQYF.

The rearrangement uses TRBV28 and TRBJ2-5; TRBD1 matches 8 bases. The CDR3 has 17 amino acids. V gave up 6 bases and J gave up 5 bases; unmatched junction bases: 17. CDR1 is MDHEN, CDR2 SYDVKM, per germline. The DNA for the CDR3 is TGTGCCAGCAGCGGGGACAGGCGAACTTTTCGGGGGGAGACCCAGTACTTC. Amino acid sequence: CASSGDRRTFRGETQYF.

The chain is built from TRBV28 and TRBJ1-1; 8 positions match TRBD1. This CDR3 region has 12 residues. Germline lookup yields CDR1 MDHEN and CDR2 SYDVKM. With 8 bases clipped from V and 5 bases from J, the junction kept 4 bases outside the gene matches. The CDR3 DNA sequence: TGTGCCAGCCGCAGGGGGCGAACTGAAGCTTTCTTT. Translated: CASRRGRTEAFF.

J is TRBJ1-1 and V is TRBV7-6; TRBD1 is a possible D gene (6 bases). The CDR3 sequence is 13 residues long. The V and J ends lost 3 bases and 7 bases respectively, with 12 bases between them. CDR1 and CDR2 from the germline V gene are SGHVS and FNYEAQ. The CDR3 region is CASSFERGGEAFF. CDR3 sequence (DNA): TGTGCCAGCAGCTTTGAGAGGGGGGGTGAAGCTTTCTTT. Filled out from reference TRBV7-6 and TRBJ1-1, the complete variable domain reads GAGVSQSPRYKVTKRGQDVALRCDPISGHVSLYWYRQALGQGPEFLTYFNYEAQQDKSGLPNDRFSAERPEGSISTLTIQRTEQRDSAMYRCASSFERGGEAFFGQGTRLTVV.

The chain links TRBV10-3 to TRBJ2-1; weak D call: TRBD1 (5 bases). V lost 0 bases and J 1 base, leaving 10 bases between the germline ends. Germline loops: CDR1 ENHRY, CDR2 SYGVKD. The CDR3 sequence is 16 residues long. Here the CDR3 reads CAISESGAASYNEQFF. The CDR3 DNA is TGTGCCATCAGTGAGTCAGGGGCAGCTTCCTACAATGAGCAGTTCTTC.

The chain has TRBV24-1 and TRBJ2-1, with 7 bases fitting TRBD1. This CDR3 spans 16 amino acids. Germline CDR1 KGHDR, CDR2 SFDVKD. V was pared by 4 bases and J by 7 bases, with 12 bases of the junction left unmatched. The DNA of the CDR3 is TGTGCCACCAGTGACCCTCCGGGGACAGTTGGAAATGAGCAGTTCTTC. This translates into CATSDPPGTVGNEQFF.

The rearrangement uses TRBV2 and TRBJ2-7, with a weak D call TRBD2 (6 bases). Germline CDR1 and CDR2: SNHLY and FYNNEI. This CDR3 has 16 residues. Trimming took 1 base from V and 1 from J, leaving 14 bases between them. The CDR3 sequence: CASSEGSAGGSYEQYF. The CDR3 DNA follows: TGTGCCAGCAGTGAAGGAAGCGCCGGGGGTTCCTACGAGCAGTACTTC.